This T cell receptor (beta chain) stems from a study of OX40 agonist ivuxolimab in advanced cancers. Study-wide context: The study treated patients with ivuxolimab, an agonistic anti-OX40 (CD134) antibody. Patients got intravenous ivuxolimab at 0.01 to 10 mg/kg every 2 weeks.

V shed 9 bases, J shed 5 bases, and the junction held 14 bases outside the gene matches. This CDR3 contains 15 residues. CDR1 and CDR2 from the germline V gene are SGHTA and FQGNSA. Sequencing was performed with immunoSEQ multiplex PCR; in TCRdb, only in-frame clones are kept and a portion is missing. This table has roughly 30,000 clones, less than 90% appearing once. The sample consisted of CD4+ or CD8+ T cells sorted from blood, taken in a trial of the OX40 agonist ivuxolimab. The chain recombines TRBV7-2 with TRBJ2-5, with TRBD2 identical over 8 bases. This TCR derives from an adult with an advanced solid tumor such as melanoma, head and neck, liver or kidney cancer. As DNA, the CDR3 is TGTGCCAGTACCTCGGGGGGGGCTAGCTCGGAGACCCAGTACTTC. Its protein is CASTSGGASSETQYF. Supplemented by reference TRBV7-2 and TRBJ2-5, the full variable domain reads GAGVSQSPSNKVTEKGKDVELRCDPISGHTALYWYRQSLGQGLEFLIYFQGNSAPDKSGLPSDRFSAERTGGSVSTLTIQRTQQEDSAVYLCASTSGGASSETQYFGPGTRLLVL.